The 3 T cell receptor beta chains given below trace back to one sample, sequenced in a study of blood T cells in healthy people across ages. Alongside a J-beta primer mix, a sample-barcoded 5' primer served in a second PCR lasting about 7 to 11 cycles. TCRdb reprocessed the 5' RACE reads with MiXCR, giving one entry per CDR3 protein. The sample comprises 1.5 million or so distinct CDR3 sequences, around 39% of which are singletons, and 7.9% rests with the top ten. Sequencing input: blood. The receptors stem from a woman under 30 in good health.

The chain couples TRBV20-1 to TRBJ2-7; D is possibly TRBD1 (5 bases). The CDR3 spans 14 residues. In germline, CDR1 is DFQATT, CDR2 SNEGSKA (reference sequence). V lost 0 bases and J lost 9, with 18 bases in between. The CDR3 protein is CSARDYGAGVGQYF. CDR3 sequence (DNA): TGCAGTGCTAGAGATTATGGGGCAGGAGTCGGGCAGTACTTC.

The V gene is TRBV6-2 or TRBV6-3, the J gene TRBJ2-1, with a tentative D call TRBD1 (6 bases). V shed 6 bases and J shed 2 bases, with 14 bases lying between them. The germline CDR1 and CDR2 sequences are MNHEY and SVGEGT. The length of the CDR3 is 15 residues. CDR3 sequence: CASRPTGIPYNEQFF. CDR3 nucleotide sequence: TGTGCCAGCAGACCCACAGGGATACCCTACAATGAGCAGTTCTTC.

The rearrangement joins TRBV3-1 to TRBJ2-3, with 7 positions matching TRBD1. The CDR3 spans 16 residues. Losses at the gene ends were 3 bases for V and 4 bases for J; bases not matched to a gene: 10. Germline loops: CDR1 LGHDT, CDR2 YNNKEL (reference sequence). The CDR3 DNA follows: TGTGCCAGCAGCCAGAGAGGTTTAACAGGGGCAGATACGCAGTATTTT. Translation: CASSQRGLTGADTQYF.